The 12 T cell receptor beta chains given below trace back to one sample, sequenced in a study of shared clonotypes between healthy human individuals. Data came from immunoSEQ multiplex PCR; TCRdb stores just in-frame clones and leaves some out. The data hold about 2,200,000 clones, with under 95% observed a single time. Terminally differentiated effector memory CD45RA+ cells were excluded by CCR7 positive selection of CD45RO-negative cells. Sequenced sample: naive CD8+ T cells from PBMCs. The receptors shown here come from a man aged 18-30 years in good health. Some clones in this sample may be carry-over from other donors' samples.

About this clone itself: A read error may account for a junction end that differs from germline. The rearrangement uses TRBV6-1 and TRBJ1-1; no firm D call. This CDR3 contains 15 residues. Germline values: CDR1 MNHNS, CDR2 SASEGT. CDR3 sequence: CASREGPGLGTEAFF. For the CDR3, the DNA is TGTGCCAGCAGGGAAGGGCCCGGGCTTGGCACTGAAGCTTTCTTT.

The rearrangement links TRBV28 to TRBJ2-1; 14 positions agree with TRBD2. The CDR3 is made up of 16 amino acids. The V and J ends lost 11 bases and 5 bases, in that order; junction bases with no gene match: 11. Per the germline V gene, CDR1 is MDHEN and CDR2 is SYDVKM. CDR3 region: CAAAPGGLAGDNEQFF. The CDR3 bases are TGTGCCGCAGCGCCGGGGGGACTAGCGGGGGACAATGAGCAGTTCTTC.

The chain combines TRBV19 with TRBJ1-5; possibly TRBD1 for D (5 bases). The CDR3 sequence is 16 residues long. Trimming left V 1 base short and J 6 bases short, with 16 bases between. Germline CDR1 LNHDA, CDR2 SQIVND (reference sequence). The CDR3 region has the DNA TGTGCCAGTAGTATAGGACAACGGGGGTATCCTCAGCCCCAGCATTTT. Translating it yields CASSIGQRGYPQPQHF.

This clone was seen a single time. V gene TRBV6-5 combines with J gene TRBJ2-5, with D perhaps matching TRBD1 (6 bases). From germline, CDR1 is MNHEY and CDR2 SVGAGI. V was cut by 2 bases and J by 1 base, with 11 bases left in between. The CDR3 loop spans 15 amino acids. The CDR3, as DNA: TGTGCCAGCAGTTACGGGAACAGGGCCCAAGAGACCCAGTACTTC. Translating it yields CASSYGNRAQETQYF.

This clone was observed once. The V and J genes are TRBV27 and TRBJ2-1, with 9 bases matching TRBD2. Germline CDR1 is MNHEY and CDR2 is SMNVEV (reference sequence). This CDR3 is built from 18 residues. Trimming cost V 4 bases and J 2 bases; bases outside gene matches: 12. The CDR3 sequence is CASSSSAPSGETYNEQFF. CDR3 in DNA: TGTGCCAGCAGTTCCTCCGCGCCTAGCGGGGAAACCTACAATGAGCAGTTCTTC.

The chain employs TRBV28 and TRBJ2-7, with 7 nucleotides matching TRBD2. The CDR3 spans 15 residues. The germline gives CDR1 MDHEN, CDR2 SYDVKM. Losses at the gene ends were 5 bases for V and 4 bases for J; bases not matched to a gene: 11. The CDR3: CASSLEAGVVYEQYF. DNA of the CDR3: TGTGCCAGCAGTCTGGAGGCGGGAGTAGTATACGAGCAGTACTTC.

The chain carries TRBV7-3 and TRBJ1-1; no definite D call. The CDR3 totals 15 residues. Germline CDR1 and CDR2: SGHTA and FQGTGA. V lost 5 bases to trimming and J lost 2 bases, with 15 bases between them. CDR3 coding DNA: TGTGCCAGCAGCCCCGACGGAGGCAGTAACACTGAAGCTTTCTTT. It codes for CASSPDGGSNTEAFF.

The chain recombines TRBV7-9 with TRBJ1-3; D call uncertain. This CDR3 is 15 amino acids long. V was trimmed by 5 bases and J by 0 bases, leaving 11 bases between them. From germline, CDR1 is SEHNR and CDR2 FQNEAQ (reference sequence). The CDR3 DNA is TGTGCCAGCAGCGGCGACGCGAGCTCTGGAAACACCATATATTTT. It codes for CASSGDASSGNTIYF.

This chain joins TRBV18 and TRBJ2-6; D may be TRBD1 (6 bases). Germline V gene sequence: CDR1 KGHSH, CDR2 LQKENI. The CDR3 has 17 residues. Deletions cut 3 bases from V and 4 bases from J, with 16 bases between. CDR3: CASSPTGLSSGANVLTF. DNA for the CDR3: TGTGCCAGCTCACCTACAGGGTTATCTTCAGGGGCCAACGTCCTGACTTTC.

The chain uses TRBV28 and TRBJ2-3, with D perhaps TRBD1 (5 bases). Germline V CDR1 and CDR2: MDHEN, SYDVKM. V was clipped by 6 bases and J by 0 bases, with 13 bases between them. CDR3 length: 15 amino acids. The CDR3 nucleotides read TGTGCCAGCAGGGCAGGGATTTCGAGCACAGATACGCAGTATTTT. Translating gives CASRAGISSTDTQYF.

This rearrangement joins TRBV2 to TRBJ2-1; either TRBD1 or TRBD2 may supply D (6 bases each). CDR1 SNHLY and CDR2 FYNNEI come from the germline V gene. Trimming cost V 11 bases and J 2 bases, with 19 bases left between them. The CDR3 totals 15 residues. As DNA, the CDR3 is TGTGCCGTGGGGGGCCTCAAGGGGGCCTACAATGAGCAGTTCTTC. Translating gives CAVGGLKGAYNEQFF.

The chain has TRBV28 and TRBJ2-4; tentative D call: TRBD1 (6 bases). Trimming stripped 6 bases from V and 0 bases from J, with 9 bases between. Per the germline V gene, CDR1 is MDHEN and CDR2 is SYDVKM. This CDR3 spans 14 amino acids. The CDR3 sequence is CASRSTGAKNIQYF. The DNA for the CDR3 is TGTGCCAGCAGGTCGACAGGAGCCAAAAACATTCAGTACTTC. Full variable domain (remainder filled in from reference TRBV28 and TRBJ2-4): DVKVTQSSRYLVKRTGEKVFLECVQDMDHENMFWYRQDPGLGLRLIYFSYDVKMKEKGDIPEGYSVSREKKERFSLILESASTNQTSMYLCASRSTGAKNIQYFGAGTRLSVL.